Listed below are T cell receptor beta chains from one sample, sequenced in a study of control samples from healthy donors and cancer patients. TCRdb keeps only in-frame clones here, not all; method: immunoSEQ multiplex PCR. The sample data list some 190,000 clones. The material sequenced was blood. The receptors come from a woman in her 30s in good health. CDR3s include the opening cysteine and the closing phenylalanine or tryptophan. A D gene is named only where the DNA matches it firmly.

D gene	V gene	J gene	CDR3 DNA	CDR3 protein
TRBD1	TRBV6-2/TRBV6-3	TRBJ1-1	TGTGCCAGCAGTTACTCCGGGACAGGGCCAGGCACTGAAGCTTTCTTT	CASSYSGTGPGTEAFF
TRBD1	TRBV27	TRBJ1-5	TGTGCCAGCAGTTTATTAGGGGGCGGTCAGCCCCAGCATTTT	CASSLLGGGQPQHF
-	TRBV14	TRBJ1-2	TGTGCCAGCAGCCAAGCCCAGGGTACTGGCTACACCTTC	CASSQAQGTGYTF
TRBD1	TRBV28	TRBJ1-5	TGTGCCAGCAGGAGAGGGGGCTCCGGTCGTCAGCCCCAGCATTTT	CASRRGGSGRQPQHF
-	TRBV6-2/TRBV6-3	TRBJ2-7	TGTGCCAGCAGTAAAATTCTTTTAGGGGAACCCTCCTACGAGCAGTACTTC	CASSKILLGEPSYEQYF
TRBD1	TRBV28	TRBJ1-1	TGTGCCAGCAGCTTCTGGACAGGTGCGGCTTTCTTT	CASSFWTGAAFF
-	TRBV2	TRBJ1-4	TGTGCCAGCAGTGAATGGACACCGGGAGGTGAAAAACTGTTTTTT	CASSEWTPGGEKLFF
-	TRBV7-2	TRBJ1-2	TGTGCCAGCAAAGCAGCTCAGGGTCCGATCTATGGCTACACCTTC	CASKAAQGPIYGYTF
TRBD1	TRBV27	TRBJ1-4	TGTGCCAGCAGCCCGCATCGGGACTCCGCAGGGGGTGAAAAACTGTTTTTT	CASSPHRDSAGGEKLFF
-	TRBV4-2	TRBJ1-3	TGTGCCAGCAGCCAAGGAAACACCATATATTTT	CASSQGNTIYF
-	TRBV5-1	TRBJ2-3	TGCGCCAGCAGCTTGGACTTTCTCCTGGATAGCACAGATACGCAGTATTTT	CASSLDFLLDSTDTQYF
TRBD2	TRBV30	TRBJ2-7	TGTGCCTGGAGTCTGGCTAGCGGGGGATACGAGCAGTACTTC	CAWSLASGGYEQYF
TRBD1	TRBV13	TRBJ1-6	TGTGCCAGCAGCTCAGACAGGGTGATGAATTCACCCCTCCACTTT	CASSSDRVMNSPLHF
-	TRBV21-1	TRBJ2-1	TGTGCCAGCAGCAAGCAGGGCAGATCCTACAATGAGCAGTTCTTC	CASSKQGRSYNEQFF
-	TRBV6-5	TRBJ1-6	TGTGCCAGCAAGTCCCCCGGGGAAGGACCCCTCCACTTT	CASKSPGEGPLHF
TRBD1	TRBV28	TRBJ1-2	TGTGCCACGACAGGGGGTGGCTACACCTTC	CATTGGGYTF
-	TRBV10-3	TRBJ1-6	TGTGCCATCAGTGAAGGTTCACCCCTCCACTTT	CAISEGSPLHF
TRBD1	TRBV6-9	TRBJ2-2	TGTGCCAGCATGCAACTGACAGGGCCCACCGGGGAGCTGTTTTTT	CASMQLTGPTGELFF
-	TRBV9	TRBJ1-2	TGTGCCAGCAGGGCGGGGCTCGGCTATGGCTACACCTTC	CASRAGLGYGYTF
-	TRBV29-1	TRBJ1-2	TGCAGCGTTGAGGAGACAACTGCTAACTATGGCTACACCTTC	CSVEETTANYGYTF
-	TRBV18	TRBJ1-2	TGTGCCAGCTCACAATCGACAGGCACCAACTATGGCTACACCTTC	CASSQSTGTNYGYTF
-	TRBV13	TRBJ1-3	TGTGCCAGCAGGACACGCAGAGCCTCTACCTCTGGAAACACCATATATTTT	CASRTRRASTSGNTIYF
-	TRBV6-2/TRBV6-3	TRBJ2-5	TGTGCCAGCAGTTACAGTGCAGTCTCCCAAGAGACCCAGTACTTC	CASSYSAVSQETQYF
-	TRBV27	TRBJ1-2	TGTGCCAGCAGTGGTGCTCATTCACAGACTAACTATGGCTACACCTTC	CASSGAHSQTNYGYTF
-	TRBV9	TRBJ2-5	TGTGCCAGCAGCGTAGATGCCTTTCAAGAGACCCAGTACTTC	CASSVDAFQETQYF
-	TRBV7-2	TRBJ1-6	TGTGCCAGCAGCTTCCGCTCCTATAATTCACCCCTCCACTTT	CASSFRSYNSPLHF
TRBD1	TRBV7-9	TRBJ2-1	TGTGCCAGCAGCTATAACAGGGGGTCAATACCGGGCAATGAGCAGTTCTTC	CASSYNRGSIPGNEQFF
-	TRBV3-1/TRBV3-2	TRBJ2-6	TGTGCCAGCAGCCAAAATGTTGGCTCTGGGGCCAACGTCCTGACTTTC	CASSQNVGSGANVLTF
TRBD1	TRBV5-1	TRBJ1-1	TGCGCCAGCAGTTCCGGGACAGTAATTACAAACACTGAAGCTTTCTTT	CASSSGTVITNTEAFF
-	TRBV25-1	TRBJ1-5	TGTGCCAGCTCGGGAGGGACTACGGGCAATCAGCCCCAGCATTTT	CASSGGTTGNQPQHF
-	TRBV7-6	TRBJ2-3	TGTGCCAGCAGCTTAGCGGGGGGCCCCTCAGGTACGCAGTATTTT	CASSLAGGPSGTQYF
-	TRBV30	TRBJ1-4	TGTGCCTGGAGTTTAACCAAGGGCGGAAAACTGTTTTTT	CAWSLTKGGKLFF
TRBD1	TRBV30	TRBJ1-4	TGTGCCTGGAGCCCACAGGGGGCGGGTAATGAAAAACTGTTTTTT	CAWSPQGAGNEKLFF
-	TRBV5-5	TRBJ1-1	TGTGCCAGCAGCTTGGAGACTGAAGCTTTCTTT	CASSLETEAFF
-	TRBV7-9	TRBJ2-1	TGTGCCAGCAGCTTTGCCAGCGGAGCCGCGTCCCAGCAGTTCTTC	CASSFASGAASQQFF
-	TRBV28	TRBJ2-2	TGTGCCAGCAGCCCGTGGCCGGATAACACCGGGGAGCTGTTTTTT	CASSPWPDNTGELFF
-	TRBV4-1	TRBJ1-3	TGCGCCAGCAGCCAAAGGACGGACTTTCCCTCTGGAAACACCATATATTTT	CASSQRTDFPSGNTIYF
-	TRBV11-2	TRBJ2-5	TGTGCCAGCAGCATTGGGACTTTAAACGGGGAGACCCAGTACTTC	CASSIGTLNGETQYF
-	TRBV7-2	TRBJ2-7	TGTGCCAGCAGCTTAACTCCCTCCTCCTACGAGCAGTACTTC	CASSLTPSSYEQYF
-	TRBV5-1	TRBJ1-6	TGCGCCAGCAGCTTGGGCGAAACAGGGTTCTCCTATAATTCACCCCTCCACTTT	CASSLGETGFSYNSPLHF
-	TRBV29-1	TRBJ1-1	TGCAGCGGTTACAGGGTTTTCGCTGAAGCTTTCTTT	CSGYRVFAEAFF
-	TRBV5-1	TRBJ1-1	TGCGCCAGCAGCTTGGAGACAGCGAACACTGAAGCTTTCTTT	CASSLETANTEAFF
TRBD2	TRBV4-3	TRBJ2-7	TGCGCCAGCAGCCAAGATATTGGGGCGGGGGGCCACGAGCAGTACTTC	CASSQDIGAGGHEQYF
-	TRBV18	TRBJ1-1	TGTGCCAGCTCTCCTACCAGAAACACTGAAGCTTTCTTT	CASSPTRNTEAFF
TRBD1	TRBV27	TRBJ1-2	TGTGCCAGCAGTTCCGTGGGGACAGGCCTCGATGGCTACACCTTC	CASSSVGTGLDGYTF
TRBD1	TRBV7-3	TRBJ1-2	TGTGCCAGCAGCCGGACCGGGACAGGGGTGCTTGGCTACACCTTC	CASSRTGTGVLGYTF
-	TRBV28	TRBJ1-6	TGTGCCAGCAGTTTTAACTCACCCCTCCACTTT	CASSFNSPLHF
TRBD2	TRBV27	TRBJ2-7	TGTGCCAGCAGTTTATCCGGACTAGCAGGGGAGCAGTACTTC	CASSLSGLAGEQYF
-	TRBV18	TRBJ2-7	TGTGCCAGCTCATTATCTCCTGCCTACGAGCAGTACTTC	CASSLSPAYEQYF
-	TRBV5-6	TRBJ1-1	TGTGCCACCCGCAGCGGCTCCTTCATGCAAAACACTGAAGCTTTCTTT	CATRSGSFMQNTEAFF
TRBD1	TRBV9	TRBJ2-7	TGTGCCAGCAGCGTAGAGACAGGGACCTACGAGCAGTACTTC	CASSVETGTYEQYF
-	TRBV6-1	TRBJ1-2	TGTGCCAGCAGTGAACTACAGGGTCGGGGCTACACCTTC	CASSELQGRGYTF
TRBD1	TRBV4-3	TRBJ1-3	TGCGCCAGCAGCCTAGACAGGGGCGAGTCCCCCATATATTTT	CASSLDRGESPIYF
-	TRBV12-3/TRBV12-4	TRBJ2-1	TGTGCCAGCAGTTTTTCCACGATTTCTTTCTTC	CASSFSTISFF
-	TRBV5-6	TRBJ1-1	TGTGCCACACTCCGGCGGGGGATGAACACTGAAGCTTTCTTT	CATLRRGMNTEAFF